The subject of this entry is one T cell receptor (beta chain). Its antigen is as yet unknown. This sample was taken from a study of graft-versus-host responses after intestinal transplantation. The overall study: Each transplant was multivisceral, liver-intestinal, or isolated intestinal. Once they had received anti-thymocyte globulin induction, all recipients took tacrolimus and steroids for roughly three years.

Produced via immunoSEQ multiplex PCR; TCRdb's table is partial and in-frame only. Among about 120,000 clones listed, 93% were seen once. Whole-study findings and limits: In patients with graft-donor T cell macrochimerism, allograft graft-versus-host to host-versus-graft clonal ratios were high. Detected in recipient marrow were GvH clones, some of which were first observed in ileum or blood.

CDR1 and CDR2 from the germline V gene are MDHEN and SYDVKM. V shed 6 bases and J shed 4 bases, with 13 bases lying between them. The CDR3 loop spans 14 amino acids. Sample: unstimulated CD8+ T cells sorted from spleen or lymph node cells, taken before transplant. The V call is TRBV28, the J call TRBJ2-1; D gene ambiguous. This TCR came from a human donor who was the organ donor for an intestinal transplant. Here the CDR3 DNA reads TGTGCCAGCAGCTCCCCCACAGCTTACAATGAGCAGTTCTTC. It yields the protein CASSSPTAYNEQFF.